Following are 6 T cell receptor beta chains from one sample sequenced in a study of CD8 T cells in Susac syndrome. Reverse transcription of roughly 0.5 to 1 ug RNA was performed with random hexamers. TCRdb called the immunoSEQ multiplex PCR reads again in MiXCR, with one record for every CDR3 protein. The data contain approximately 200,000 distinct CDR3 sequences, about 90% of them singletons. Sequenced sample: CD8+ T cells from PBMCs. The origin of the receptors is a human donor with multiple sclerosis.

The chain links TRBV29-1 to TRBJ2-7; 11 nucleotides align to TRBD2. The germline V gene encodes CDR1 SQVTM and CDR2 ANQGSEA. V trimming: 6 bases; J trimming: 3 bases; junction bases outside the gene matches: 4. The CDR3 is 13 amino acids. The CDR3 protein is CSVPGLADYEQYF. CDR3 nucleotide sequence: TGCAGCGTGCCGGGACTAGCGGACTACGAGCAGTACTTC.

The rearrangement links TRBV2 to TRBJ2-5; D not certain. Deletions cut 4 bases from V and 11 bases from J, with 17 bases between. CDR3 length: 13 amino acids. Germline values: CDR1 SNHLY, CDR2 FYNNEI. CDR3: CASSVKLQESQYF. CDR3 bases: TGTGCCAGCAGTGTCAAGTTACAAGAGAGTCAGTACTTC.

This sequence joins TRBV5-4 and TRBJ1-2, with D tentatively TRBD1 (6 bases). The ends were cut back, 4 bases at V and 3 bases at J, with 13 bases in the middle. The CDR3 sequence is 14 residues long. Germline values: CDR1 SGHNT, CDR2 YYREEE (reference sequence). This CDR3 reads CASSVQGKDYGYTF. The CDR3 coding sequence is TGTGCCAGCAGCGTTCAGGGGAAGGACTATGGCTACACCTTC.

V is TRBV19 and J is TRBJ1-5; possibly TRBD1 for D (6 bases). Trimming removed 9 bases from V and 0 bases from J, with 15 bases in between. Looked up from germline, CDR1 is LNHDA and CDR2 is SQIVND (reference sequence). The CDR3 length is 15 residues. CDR3 amino acids: CASSTTGNSNQPQHF. CDR3 in DNA: TGTGCCAGCTCAACGACAGGCAATAGCAATCAGCCCCAGCATTTT. Full variable domain (remainder filled in from reference TRBV19 and TRBJ1-5): DGGITQSPKYLFRKEGQNVTLSCEQNLNHDAMYWYRQDPGQGLRLIYYSQIVNDFQKGDIAEGYSVSREKKESFPLTVTSAQKNPTAFYLCASSTTGNSNQPQHFGDGTRLSIL.

In this sample, this clonotype turned up once. V and J are TRBV15 and TRBJ2-7; D perhaps matches TRBD1 (5 bases). The length of the CDR3 is 13 residues. V lost 5 bases and J 3 bases, leaving 11 bases between the germline ends. Germline values: CDR1 LNHNV, CDR2 YYDKDF (reference sequence). CDR3 sequence: CATSPDRFYEQYF. The CDR3 nucleotides are TGTGCCACCAGCCCCGACAGATTCTACGAGCAGTACTTC.

The J gene is TRBJ1-1, the V gene TRBV13; 8 nucleotides align to TRBD1. The length of the CDR3 is 15 residues. Unmatched junction bases numbered 8, after V lost 2 bases and J lost 6 bases. Looked up from germline, CDR1 is PRHDT and CDR2 is FYEKMQ (reference sequence). As DNA, the CDR3 is TGTGCCAGCAGCTTACAGGGGGCCCTTTCCGCTGAAGCTTTCTTT. Translation gives CASSLQGALSAEAFF.